Following are 19 T cell receptor beta chains from one sample sequenced in a study of early T cells in non-severe SARS-CoV-2 infection. TCRdb reprocessed the 5' RACE reads with MiXCR, giving one entry per CDR3 protein. The sample has about 100,000 distinct CDR3 sequences; approximately 13% are singletons. The sequencing sample was made of whole blood. These receptor sequences come from an adult who was a healthcare worker with PCR-confirmed SARS-CoV-2 infection or an uninfected control (not recorded which).

The rearrangement links TRBV20-1 to TRBJ2-7, with 7 positions matching TRBD1. The ends lost 5 bases at V and 2 bases at J; junction bases unmatched: 6. Per germline, CDR1 DFQATT and CDR2 SNEGSKA (reference sequence). This CDR3 has 13 amino acids. CDR3 region: CSAVRDSAYEQYF. The DNA of the CDR3 is TGCAGTGCTGTCCGGGACAGCGCCTACGAGCAGTACTTC.

This clonotype was counted a few times. This chain uses TRBV10-2 with TRBJ1-1; D may be TRBD1 (5 bases). V was cut by 8 bases and J by 4 bases, with 17 bases left in between. Germline-derived CDR1 and CDR2 are WSHSY and SAAADI. This CDR3 region has 14 residues. The CDR3 coding sequence is TGCGCCAGCTCGGATGAGACAGCGAGCACTGAAGCTTTCTTT. This codes for CASSDETASTEAFF.

This clonotype was counted a single time. The chain links TRBV24-1 to TRBJ2-5, with D perhaps TRBD1 (5 bases). Trimming removed 9 bases from V and 1 base from J, with 11 bases in between. The CDR3 sequence is 13 residues long. CDR1 is KGHDR, CDR2 SFDVKD, per germline. CDR3 nucleotides: TGTGCCACCTCCGACAGCGCCCAAGAGACCCAGTACTTC. Protein sequence: CATSDSAQETQYF.

The rearrangement joins TRBV4-3 to TRBJ1-4; 7 nucleotides match TRBD1. Germline V gene data show CDR1 as LGHNA and CDR2 as YSLEER. J gave up 6 bases and V 1 base, and 2 bases lay outside the gene matches. The CDR3 sequence is 14 residues long. CDR3 in DNA: TGCGCCAGCAGCCAAGCGACAGGGTATGAAAAACTGTTTTTT. It translates to CASSQATGYEKLFF.

This clonotype was observed a few times. CDR3 amino acids: CASSSLGLSYNEQFF. DNA of the CDR3: TGCGCCAGCAGCTCACTCGGGCTCTCCTACAATGAGCAGTTCTTC. The chain combines TRBV4-1 with TRBJ2-1; D is undetermined. Germline V gene lookup returns CDR1 MGHRA and CDR2 YSYEKL. V was cut by 5 bases and J by 0 bases, with 11 bases left in between. The CDR3 extends over 15 amino acids.

This clonotype has just a few counts. The genes are TRBV19 and TRBJ1-5, with D possibly being TRBD1 (5 bases). The V end lost 6 bases, the J end lost 6 bases, and 18 bases lay between the germline ends. This CDR3 comprises 15 residues. CDR1 is LNHDA, CDR2 SQIVND, per germline (reference sequence). CDR3 loop: CASRPPGERRQPQHF. CDR3 nucleotides: TGTGCCAGTAGACCCCCGGGGGAGAGGCGTCAGCCCCAGCATTTT.

Many counts were recorded for this clonotype. The V and J genes are TRBV7-9 and TRBJ2-5; the D gene could be TRBD1 or TRBD2 (5 bases each). Germline V gives CDR1 SEHNR, CDR2 FQNEAQ (reference sequence). Trimming shortened V by 5 bases and J by 4 bases, and 11 bases separated the two germline ends. CDR3 length: 13 residues. The CDR3 protein is CASSPGTGETQYF. The DNA of the CDR3 is TGTGCCAGCAGCCCCGGGACGGGAGAGACCCAGTACTTC.

The chain carries TRBV20-1 and TRBJ2-7; TRBD1 agrees at 9 bases. V gave up 0 bases and J gave up 3 bases; unmatched junction bases: 6. The CDR3 covers 15 residues. Germline loops: CDR1 DFQATT, CDR2 SNEGSKA (reference sequence). CDR3 in amino acids: CSARETGTGRYEQYF. As DNA, the CDR3 is TGCAGTGCTAGAGAAACCGGGACAGGGCGCTACGAGCAGTACTTC.

The rearrangement uses TRBV7-2 and TRBJ2-7; TRBD2 matches 11 bases. V shed 4 bases, J shed 2 bases, and the junction held 13 bases outside the gene matches. CDR3 size: 18 residues. Per germline, CDR1 SGHTA and CDR2 FQGNSA. The CDR3 protein is CASSSSGGPFLSPYEQYF. CDR3 nucleotide sequence: TGTGCCAGCAGCTCTAGCGGGGGGCCGTTCCTTTCCCCCTACGAGCAGTACTTC.

This clonotype was recorded at least ten times. The rearrangement links TRBV27 to TRBJ1-3, with D perhaps TRBD1 (5 bases). The CDR3 sequence is 14 residues long. Deletions cut 6 bases from V and 1 base from J, with 10 bases between. Germline V gene sequence: CDR1 MNHEY, CDR2 SMNVEV (reference sequence). The CDR3 sequence is CASRLAGSGNTIYF. The CDR3 DNA reads TGTGCCAGCAGACTCGCAGGGTCTGGAAACACCATATATTTT.

The V and J genes are TRBV5-1 and TRBJ2-1, with 11 bases that match TRBD2. The V and J ends lost 6 bases and 6 bases, in that order; junction bases with no gene match: 8. CDR1 and CDR2 from the germline V gene are SGHRS and YFSETQ. This CDR3 spans 15 amino acids. CDR3: CASTHLAGGPNEQFF. The CDR3 nucleotides are TGCGCCAGCACCCACTTAGCGGGGGGGCCCAATGAGCAGTTCTTC.

The rearrangement links TRBV29-1 to TRBJ2-1, with a weak D call TRBD1 (5 bases). The CDR3 has 12 residues. V shed 7 bases and J shed 4 bases, with 11 bases lying between them. CDR1 SQVTM and CDR2 ANQGSEA come from the germline V gene. Here the CDR3 reads CSGGAGYNEQFF. As DNA, the CDR3 is TGCAGCGGTGGGGCAGGTTACAATGAGCAGTTCTTC.

J is TRBJ1-6 and V is TRBV28; TRBD1 agrees at 12 bases. From germline, CDR1 is MDHEN and CDR2 SYDVKM. The V segment lost 6 bases and the J segment 7 bases; nucleotides outside the gene matches: 10. There are 17 residues in the CDR3. Written as DNA, the CDR3 is TGTGCCAGCAGAGACCGGGACAGGGGGCGACGGAATTCACCCCTCCACTTT. Translated, it gives CASRDRDRGRRNSPLHF.

This chain uses TRBV3-1 with TRBJ2-1, with 7 bases lining up with TRBD2. Germline CDR1 LGHDT, CDR2 YNNKEL (reference sequence). V lost 2 bases to trimming and J lost 3 bases; unmatched junction nucleotides: 16. This CDR3 comprises 19 residues. Here the CDR3 reads CASSQLVRTAGDHYNEQFF. CDR3 sequence (DNA): TGTGCCAGCAGCCAATTAGTCAGGACCGCGGGGGACCACTACAATGAGCAGTTCTTC.

This clonotype was observed a handful of times. This chain joins TRBV5-1 and TRBJ1-2, with D perhaps TRBD1 (6 bases). Looked up from germline, CDR1 is SGHRS and CDR2 is YFSETQ. There are 15 residues in the CDR3. V was pared by 2 bases and J by 9 bases, with 20 bases between. CDR3 protein: CASSFSGTGSRSYTF. DNA for the CDR3: TGCGCCAGCAGCTTTTCCGGAACAGGGTCTAGAAGCTACACCTTC.

This clonotype was counted a few times. At one end, the junction sequence differs from germline, possibly due to a read error. The chain joins TRBV7-9 to TRBJ1-1, with a weak D call TRBD1 (5 bases). Germline CDR1 and CDR2: SEHNR and FQNEAQ (reference sequence). This CDR3 spans 16 amino acids. CDR3 sequence reads: CASSLGASSADTEAFF. DNA for the CDR3: TGTGCCAGCAGTTTAGGGGCCAGCTCGGCGGACACTGAAGCTTTCTTT.

This clonotype showed up just a few times. V gene TRBV3-2 combines with J gene TRBJ2-7. TRBV3-2 counts as a pseudogene. This CDR3 is built from 12 residues. This CDR3 is CASPPSPYEQYF. The CDR3 coding sequence is TGTGCCAGCCCACCGTCTCCCTACGAGCAGTACTTC.

This clonotype occurred a few times. Germline and junction disagree at one end, which may indicate a read error. The gene calls are TRBV12-3 or TRBV12-4 and TRBJ2-3, with D perhaps assigned TRBD1 or TRBD2 (5 bases each). The CDR3 extends over 12 amino acids. The DNA of the CDR3 is TGTGCCAGCACCCTGGATGGGACGGCGTGTGAATTT. This gives the protein CASTLDGTACEF.

The V gene is TRBV6-6, the J gene TRBJ1-2, with D possibly matching TRBD1 (6 bases). Germline V gene sequence: CDR1 MNHNY, CDR2 SVGAGI (reference sequence). This CDR3 comprises 13 residues. Trimming stripped 0 bases from V and 7 bases from J, with 9 bases between. DNA of the CDR3: TGTGCCAGCAGTTACTCGACAGGAAGTGGCTACACCTTC. Its protein product is CASSYSTGSGYTF.